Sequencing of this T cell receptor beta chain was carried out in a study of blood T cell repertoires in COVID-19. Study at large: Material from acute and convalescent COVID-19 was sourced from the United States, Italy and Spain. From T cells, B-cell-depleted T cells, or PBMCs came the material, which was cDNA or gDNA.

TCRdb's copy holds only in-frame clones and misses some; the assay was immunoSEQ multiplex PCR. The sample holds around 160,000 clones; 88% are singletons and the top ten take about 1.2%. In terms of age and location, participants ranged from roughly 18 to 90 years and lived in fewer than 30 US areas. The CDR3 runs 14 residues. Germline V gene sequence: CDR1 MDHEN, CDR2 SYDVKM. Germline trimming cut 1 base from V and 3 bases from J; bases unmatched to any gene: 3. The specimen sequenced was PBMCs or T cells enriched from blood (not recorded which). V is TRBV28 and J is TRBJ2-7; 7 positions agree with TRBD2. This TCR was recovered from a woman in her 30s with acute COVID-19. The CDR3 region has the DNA TGTGCCAGCAGTTTATTTGGGGGGGGCTACGAGCAGTACTTC. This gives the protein CASSLFGGGYEQYF.